These T cell receptor beta chains were read from a single sample in a study of blood T cells in healthy people across ages. TCRdb independently ran MiXCR on the 5' RACE reads; one entry per CDR3 protein. The data hold 800,000 to 950,000 distinct CDR3 sequences, with roughly 35% observed a single time. Input material: blood. Receptors originate from a man between 18 and 35 years old in good health. CDR3s include the opening cysteine and the closing phenylalanine or tryptophan. D genes are given only for firm matches. Some rows have no size entry. The others give once, few or many, or a class for an expanded clone.

TGTGCCAGCAGTGATCTCAGCGGGGGGGCCACAGATACGCAGTATTTT	CASSDLSGGATDTQYF	TRBV2	TRBD2	few	16	TRBJ2-3
TGTGCCAGCAACCGTCCGGGGGGCAGCACAGATGCGCAGTATTTT	CASNRPGGSTDAQYF	TRBV12-3/TRBV12-4	NA	NA	15	TRBJ2-3
TGTGCCAGCAGTGCCGGGACAGAAGTTAGCTACACCTTC	CASSAGTEVSYTF	TRBV2	TRBD1	few	13	TRBJ1-2
TGTGCCAGCAGCGCAATCGAGAAACACAGGGTGGAGGATTGGAATGAGCAGTTCTTC	CASSAIEKHRVEDWNEQFF	TRBV5-6	NA	NA	19	TRBJ2-1
TGTGCCAGCAGCTTTTCGCTAGCGGCGAGCACAGATACGCAGTATTTT	CASSFSLAASTDTQYF	TRBV7-2	TRBD2	many	16	TRBJ2-3
TGCAGTGCTAACCCTAGGACAGGAAGATACAATGAGCAGTTCTTC	CSANPRTGRYNEQFF	TRBV20-1	TRBD1	few	15	TRBJ2-1
TGCCCCAGCAGCCAAGAGTACGCAGGGAGTACGGACTATGGCTACACCTTC	CPSSQEYAGSTDYGYTF	TRBV4-3	NA	NA	17	TRBJ1-2
TGTGCCAGCAGCCATAAATTTATTAACACCGGGGAGCTGTTTTTT	CASSHKFINTGELFF	TRBV5-6	NA	few	15	TRBJ2-2
TGTGCCTGGAGTGTTTTCTCTGGGGCCAACGTCCTGACTTTC	CAWSVFSGANVLTF	TRBV30	NA	NA	14	TRBJ2-6
TGCAGCGTTTCGGGACAGGTTAACAATGAGCAGTTCTTC	CSVSGQVNNEQFF	TRBV29-1	TRBD1	NA	13	TRBJ2-1